This T cell receptor beta chain was profiled in a study of blood T cells in healthy people across ages. Study outcomes and limitations: Unknown donor CMV status possibly confounded expanded clonotype changes. The percentage of naive T cells correlated strongly with TCR beta diversity.

Regarding this clonotype: The antigen remains unidentified.

Between the trimmed V and J ends, which lost 3 bases and 3 bases, there was a span of 15 bases. The germline V gene has CDR1 SGHAT and CDR2 FQNNGV. The CDR3 is 16 residues long. Alongside a J-beta primer mix, a sample-barcoded 5' primer served in a second PCR lasting roughly 6 to 11 cycles. Every sample returned 2.5 million or more CDR3-containing paired-end reads. A single record per CDR3 protein comes from TCRdb applying MiXCR to the 5' RACE reads. This table holds 1.8 million or so distinct CDR3 sequences, about 39% found once. Material: blood. The gene calls are TRBV11-2 and TRBJ1-3; D unresolved. This clonotype was obtained from a human donor in good health. Here the CDR3 DNA reads TGTGCCAGCAGCTTTACCGGCTCCTCGGATGGAAACACCATATATTTT. Residues: CASSFTGSSDGNTIYF.